Each of the 8 T cell receptor beta chains below was sequenced from the same sample in a study of control samples from healthy donors and cancer patients. Profiling relied on immunoSEQ multiplex PCR, and the TCRdb table lists in-frame clones only, not all of them. Of more than 120,000 clones in the sample, 75% to 95% were seen once. Sequenced input: blood. The receptors stem from a man under 40 in good health.

The chain links TRBV6-5 to TRBJ2-7; D may correspond to TRBD1 or TRBD2 (5 bases each). CDR1 and CDR2 from the germline V gene are MNHEY and SVGAGI. This CDR3 region has 11 residues. The V end was cut by 10 bases, the J end by 5 bases, with 12 bases between. CDR3 DNA sequence: TGTGCCACCCCGAGAGGGGACGAGCAGTACTTC. This codes for CATPRGDEQYF.

This chain joins TRBV10-2 and TRBJ1-1, with 8 bases aligning to TRBD1. After removal of 8 bases from V and 1 base from J, the junction contained 3 bases not matched to a gene. The CDR3 contains 13 residues. Germline-derived CDR1 and CDR2 are WSHSY and SAAADI. The CDR3 sequence is CASVGTGNTEAFF. DNA for the CDR3: TGCGCCAGCGTGGGGACAGGGAACACTGAAGCTTTCTTT.

V gene TRBV6-5 combines with J gene TRBJ2-2; 7 bases fit TRBD2. CDR3 length: 14 amino acids. V shed 7 bases, J shed 2 bases, and the junction held 4 bases outside the gene matches. Germline V CDR1 and CDR2: MNHEY, SVGAGI. CDR3: CASKERGNTGELFF. The CDR3, as DNA: TGTGCCAGCAAGGAGCGGGGTAACACCGGGGAGCTGTTTTTT.

CDR3 sequence (DNA): TGCGCCAGCAGTTTGTTAACTAATGAAAAACTGTTTTTT. Protein sequence: CASSLLTNEKLFF. The gene calls are TRBV5-1 and TRBJ1-4, with D unresolved. The CDR3 runs to 13 residues. Germline CDR1 reads SGHRS; CDR2 reads YFSETQ. V was clipped by 5 bases and J by 1 base, with 6 bases between them.

The chain uses TRBV7-8 and TRBJ1-1, with a tentative D call TRBD1 (5 bases). Germline values: CDR1 SGHVS, CDR2 FQNEAQ. The CDR3 loop spans 16 amino acids. V lost 5 bases to trimming and J lost 0 bases, with 16 bases between them. The CDR3 loop reads CASSPTPGPLNTEAFF. CDR3 bases: TGTGCCAGCAGCCCTACCCCGGGACCTTTGAACACTGAAGCTTTCTTT.

The chain combines TRBV5-1 with TRBJ2-7, with 11 bases lining up with TRBD1. The V segment lost 4 bases and the J segment 2 bases; nucleotides outside the gene matches: 17. The CDR3 is made up of 19 amino acids. Germline V gene lookup returns CDR1 SGHRS and CDR2 YFSETQ. Here the CDR3 DNA reads TGCGCCAGCAGCCCCTCGGGACAGGGGGTTCAGGGGCCCGCCTACGAGCAGTACTTC. Its translation is CASSPSGQGVQGPAYEQYF. The variable domain in full, with the rest retrieved from reference TRBV5-1 and TRBJ2-7, is KAGVTQTPRYLIKTRGQQVTLSCSPISGHRSVSWYQQTPGQGLQFLFEYFSETQRNKGNFPGRFSGRQFSNSRSEMNVSTLELGDSALYLCASSPSGQGVQGPAYEQYFGPGTRLTVT.

A few counts support this clone. V usage is TRBV2 and J usage is TRBJ2-1; the D call may be TRBD1 or TRBD2 (6 bases each). V gave up 6 bases and J gave up 9 bases, with 12 bases separating them. Germline assignment: CDR1 SNHLY and CDR2 FYNNEI. CDR3 length: 12 amino acids. The CDR3 coding sequence is TGTGCCAGCAGCTGGGGGGCTGGTGAGCAGTTCTTC. It specifies CASSWGAGEQFF.

The chain combines TRBV12-5 with TRBJ1-5; 11 bases align to TRBD1. Trimming removed 0 bases from V and 1 base from J; junction bases left unmatched: 14. Germline CDR1 is LGHNT and CDR2 is FRNRAP. The CDR3 has 21 amino acids. The CDR3 protein is CASGLVQGGTGGLRSNQPQHF. The CDR3 region has the DNA TGTGCTAGTGGTTTGGTACAAGGCGGGACAGGGGGTCTAAGGAGCAATCAGCCCCAGCATTTT.